This T cell receptor beta chain was profiled in a study of T cells in Graves' hyperthyroidism and ophthalmopathy. Ten or more counts support this clonotype. Trimming removed 7 bases from V and 0 bases from J; junction bases left unmatched: 17. The CDR3 has 19 residues. Amplification of TCR beta CDR3 regions was performed using RNA transcripts as template. The primer set for the first-round RT-PCR of the TCR CDR3 was HTBI. MiXCR, run by TCRdb on the multiplex PCR reads, gives a single entry per CDR3 protein. The data contain approximately 710,000 distinct CDR3 sequences, 15% to 20% of them singletons. Researchers barred patients who had uncontrolled infection, other autoimmune disease, pregnancy or lactation.

Input material: blood. The chain is built from TRBV12-3 or TRBV12-4 and TRBJ2-3, with 9 bases identical to TRBD1. The receptor was derived from a man aged 50 or older with Graves' hyperthyroidism. The CDR3 reads CASIPGTGQPHSSTDTQYF. The CDR3 DNA reads TGTGCCAGCATCCCTGGGACAGGGCAACCACATTCTAGCACAGATACGCAGTATTTT.